Sequencing of this TCR beta chain was carried out in a study of blood T cell repertoires in COVID-19 (dated by TCRdb to 2018 to 2021). A note on the overall study: The collaborator samples originated in the United States, Italy and Spain and spanned the acute and convalescent phases of COVID-19. Where HLA class I and class II types were available, the types were taken from metadata supplied by the sample provider, not from assay-based typing. The prospective study material was composed of cDNA or gDNA derived from T cells, B-cell-depleted T cells, or PBMCs. The repertoires were released in a freely available public database intended as a resource for research on the immune response to SARS-CoV-2. The samples were drawn from the first 160 participants of the ongoing ImmuneRACE study and from 1,254 subjects provided by 6 global collaborators. The sample metadata nearly always contained a de-identified subject ID, COVID-19 status, age in years and sex. Subjects who had been exposed to COVID-19, were actively infected with it, or had recovered from it provided the deeply sampled blood TCRbeta repertoires that made up the dataset. Here is what the overall study found, with its caveats: The quantity of clinical and demographic metadata differed by source and by participant and was supplied without curation.

The V end loses 5 bases and the J end loses 6 bases, and a stretch of 9 bases separates them. The CDR3 starts with the cysteine, ends with the phenylalanine, and has 12 residues. The read is trimmed to its CDR3 DNA, 36 bases read in frame from base 1. Sequences SGDLS (CDR1) and YYNGEE (CDR2) are obtained from the germline V gene. TCRbeta CDR3 regions were amplified from genomic DNA using the immunoSEQ Assay, a bias-controlled multiplex PCR. Regarding the original processing steps: The number of nucleated cells in each sample was estimated by amplification of reference gene primers within the assay. Sequence reads were collapsed and filtered to measure the absolute abundance of every unique TCRbeta CDR3 rearrangement. For each sample, productive Simpson clonality was calculated by taking the square root of Simpson's diversity index across productive rearrangements. TCRdb obtained this table from immuneACCESS and retained in-frame rearrangements with V and J assigned. These tables miss some clones; where compared with another copy, unresolved V genes account for less than half of the shortfall, and the remainder is unexplained. V and J calls and clone size are copied from that table; D and trimming were computed from the DNA. For this sample the table gives around 170,000 clones, of which 80% to 90% were detected only once. 8% of the sample is held by the ten biggest clonotypes.

Participants in the prospective study were aged roughly 18 to 89 years, lived in about two dozen United States geographic areas, and enrolled through a virtual design. Cohort assignment in the prospective study relied on participant-reported clinical history from a screening survey and a study questionnaire. Recovered participants in ImmuneRACE Cohort 3 were defined by two consecutive negative NP/OP PCR tests, clearance by a healthcare professional, or resolution of symptoms. In the prospective study, whole blood, serum and a nasopharyngeal or oropharyngeal swab were collected from each participant by mobile phlebotomists. Over a roughly 2-month period, participants in the prospective study had the option of providing additional blood draws and questionnaires. Before DNA extraction, prospective study blood samples were shipped either frozen or at room temperature. As regards this clone: Its target antigen remains unknown. Per-base quality was not reported, and no clone a single base away is much larger than it.

The sample comprised PBMCs or T cells enriched from blood (not recorded which). The sequence links TRBV9 to TRBJ2-1; the D gene is not confidently resolved. This TCR was sampled from a woman aged 45-65 years who had recovered from COVID-19. The DNA sequence reads TGTGCCAGCAGAGGCGGATTCAATGAGCAGTTCTTC. Its product reads: CASRGGFNEQFF. The entire variable domain, with the stretches around the CDR3 drawn from the reference TRBV9 and TRBJ2-1 proteins, is DSGVTQTPKHLITATGQRVTLRCSPRSGDLSVYWYQQSLDQGLQFLIQYYNGEERAKGNILERFSAQQFPDLHSELNLSSLELGDSALYFCASRGGFNEQFFGPGTRLTVL.